Following are 23 T cell receptor beta chains from one sample sequenced in a study of OX40 agonist ivuxolimab in advanced cancers. Libraries were prepared by immunoSEQ multiplex PCR; TCRdb keeps only in-frame clonotypes and omits some of them. The data hold 90,000 or so clones, with more than 85% observed a single time. The sequencing used CD4+ or CD8+ T cells sorted from blood, collected in a trial of the OX40 agonist ivuxolimab. The receptors were gathered from an adult with an advanced solid tumor such as melanoma, head and neck, liver or kidney cancer.

DNA of the CDR3: TGTGCCAGCAGCTTAGCGGGTTTTCGTGTAGATACGCAGTATTTT. Amino acids: CASSLAGFRVDTQYF. The V and J genes are TRBV7-2 and TRBJ2-3; D not certain. V was cut by 0 bases and J by 5 bases, with 12 bases left in between. The CDR3 has 15 residues. Germline CDR1 and CDR2: SGHTA and FQGNSA.

This chain uses TRBV2 with TRBJ2-1; 12 nucleotides match TRBD2. The V segment lost 6 bases and the J segment 10 bases; nucleotides outside the gene matches: 4. The CDR3 is 13 residues long. Germline V CDR1 and CDR2: SNHLY, FYNNEI. The CDR3 sequence: CASRGLAGGEQFF. The CDR3 DNA follows: TGTGCCAGCAGGGGCCTAGCGGGAGGGGAGCAGTTCTTC.

J is TRBJ2-7 and V is TRBV5-1; 8 bases align to TRBD2. The V and J ends lost 5 bases and 1 base, in that order; junction bases with no gene match: 8. CDR3 length: 15 amino acids. Germline V gene sequence: CDR1 SGHRS, CDR2 YFSETQ. CDR3 protein: CASRPRLASSYEQYF. Here the CDR3 DNA reads TGCGCCAGCAGACCCAGACTAGCGTCTTCCTACGAGCAGTACTTC.

V usage is TRBV14 and J usage is TRBJ2-7, with unresolved D. The CDR3 sequence is 12 residues long. Germline V gene lookup returns CDR1 SGHDN and CDR2 FVKESK. V was trimmed by 3 bases and J by 6 bases, leaving 9 bases between them. CDR3 coding DNA: TGTGCCAGCAGCCAGTCGATCGGCGAGCAGTACTTC. Its protein product is CASSQSIGEQYF.

This chain links TRBV28 with TRBJ2-7; D gene uncertain. The CDR3 consists of 10 residues. Germline V gene data show CDR1 as MDHEN and CDR2 as SYDVKM. V was pared by 7 bases and J by 4 bases, with 5 bases between. The DNA of the CDR3 is TGTGCCAGCAAGGCTTACGAGCAGTACTTC. This gives the protein CASKAYEQYF. The full variable domain, in which reference TRBV28 and TRBJ2-7 provide the parts outside the CDR3, is DVKVTQSSRYLVKRTGEKVFLECVQDMDHENMFWYRQDPGLGLRLIYFSYDVKMKEKGDIPEGYSVSREKKERFSLILESASTNQTSMYLCASKAYEQYFGPGTRLTVT.

This rearrangement joins TRBV5-4 to TRBJ2-5; D gene unclear. Germline assignment: CDR1 SGHNT and CDR2 YYREEE (reference sequence). Between the trimmed V and J ends, which lost 4 bases and 2 bases, there was a span of 3 bases. The CDR3 consists of 11 residues. CDR3 sequence reads: CASSKQETQYF. CDR3 DNA: TGTGCCAGCAGCAAACAAGAGACCCAGTACTTC.

This sequence joins TRBV5-1 and TRBJ2-2; D gene unclear. V was shortened by 0 bases and J by 6 bases, with 9 bases between the two germline ends. CDR1 SGHRS and CDR2 YFSETQ come from the germline V gene. The CDR3 covers 14 residues. CDR3 sequence reads: CASSLAPGSGELFF. Here the CDR3 DNA reads TGCGCCAGCAGCTTGGCCCCCGGTTCCGGGGAGCTGTTTTTT. The full variable domain, in which reference TRBV5-1 and TRBJ2-2 provide the parts outside the CDR3, is KAGVTQTPRYLIKTRGQQVTLSCSPISGHRSVSWYQQTPGQGLQFLFEYFSETQRNKGNFPGRFSGRQFSNSRSEMNVSTLELGDSALYLCASSLAPGSGELFFGEGSRLTVL.

The chain combines TRBV28 with TRBJ1-2; no firm D call. V lost 4 bases and J lost 7, with 7 bases in between. Per germline, CDR1 MDHEN and CDR2 SYDVKM. The CDR3 sequence is 11 residues long. Written as DNA, the CDR3 is TGTGCCAGCAGTTCAGGTGGTGGCTACACCTTC. Protein product: CASSSGGGYTF.

As to this clone: Relative to the germline gene, one junction end is altered; a read error may explain this. The chain combines TRBV28 with TRBJ1-5, with 8 bases matching TRBD1. The CDR3 extends over 11 amino acids. The germline CDR1 and CDR2 sequences are MDHEN and SYDVKM. Here the CDR3 reads CASSSDRVCSF. The CDR3, as DNA: TGTGCCAGCAGTTCGGACAGGGTGTGTTCTTTT.

The chain has TRBV10-2 and TRBJ1-4; D gene unclear. CDR1 WSHSY and CDR2 SAAADI come from the germline V gene. Trimming took 6 bases from V and 8 from J, leaving 13 bases between them. This CDR3 region has 13 residues. This CDR3 is CASRVSEREKLFF. The CDR3 DNA reads as TGCGCCAGCAGGGTATCGGAGCGGGAAAAACTGTTTTTT.

V usage is TRBV2 and J usage is TRBJ1-1; possible D gene TRBD1, 6 bases. The germline gives CDR1 SNHLY, CDR2 FYNNEI. With 6 bases removed from V and 1 base from J, the gap between germline ends came to 12 bases. The CDR3 contains 14 residues. The CDR3: CASSKRTANTEAFF. The CDR3 DNA follows: TGTGCCAGCAGCAAACGGACAGCGAACACTGAAGCTTTCTTT.

This chain uses TRBV2 with TRBJ1-1; weak D call: TRBD1 (5 bases). This CDR3 is 13 amino acids long. The V end lost 7 bases, the J end lost 1 base, and 10 bases lay between the germline ends. Germline assignment: CDR1 SNHLY and CDR2 FYNNEI. CDR3 bases: TGTGCCAGCACCGGAACAGGGAACACTGAAGCTTTCTTT. This encodes CASTGTGNTEAFF.

The chain links TRBV6-1 to TRBJ1-4; D is undetermined. This CDR3 is 15 amino acids long. Trimming pared 5 bases from V and 0 bases from J, leaving 10 bases between. Germline CDR1 MNHNS, CDR2 SASEGT. CDR3 sequence: CASSPLQATNEKLFF. The CDR3 bases are TGTGCCAGCAGTCCCCTCCAGGCAACTAATGAAAAACTGTTTTTT.

The V and J genes are TRBV11-3 and TRBJ1-2; weak D call: TRBD1 (5 bases). Trimming shortened V by 3 bases and J by 7 bases, and 12 bases separated the two germline ends. This CDR3 has 13 amino acids. Germline CDR1 SGHNT, CDR2 YENEEA. In nucleotides, the CDR3 is TGTGCCAGCAGCTTCAGGGACGGAATTGGCTACACCTTC. Its translation is CASSFRDGIGYTF.

The sample holds a few counts of this clone. J is TRBJ1-3 and V is TRBV15; D ambiguous. There are 15 residues in the CDR3. V was cut by 0 bases and J by 4 bases, with 10 bases left in between. Germline assignment: CDR1 LNHNV and CDR2 YYDKDF (reference sequence). CDR3: CATSRDRAIGNTIYF. The DNA of the CDR3 is TGTGCCACCAGCAGAGATCGGGCAATCGGAAACACCATATATTTT.

The chain combines TRBV5-1 with TRBJ1-4, with D possibly being TRBD1 (5 bases). Trimming shortened V by 5 bases and J by 3 bases, and 11 bases separated the two germline ends. Germline CDR1 SGHRS, CDR2 YFSETQ. This CDR3 has 14 amino acids. CDR3 nucleotides: TGCGCCAGCAGACCCGGGACCGCTAATGAAAAACTGTTTTTT. The encoded protein is CASRPGTANEKLFF.

V gene TRBV20-1 combines with J gene TRBJ2-5; D not certain. The better agreement between TRBJ2-7 and the DNA end casts doubt on the J call. The CDR3 is 9 amino acids. The V gene's germline CDR1 is DFQATT and CDR2 SNEGSKA (reference sequence). CDR3 region: CRALYEQYF. The CDR3 DNA reads TGCAGGGCCCTCTACGAGCAGTACTTC.

This chain links TRBV6-5 with TRBJ1-5; the D gene is possibly TRBD1 (5 bases). The CDR3 runs to 13 residues. Trimming took 10 bases from V and 9 from J, leaving 19 bases between them. Germline lookup yields CDR1 MNHEY and CDR2 SVGAGI. CDR3 residues: CATGTAESGPQHF. CDR3 nucleotides: TGTGCCACCGGGACCGCGGAGAGTGGGCCCCAGCATTTT.

The V and J genes are TRBV2 and TRBJ2-3, with D perhaps TRBD1 (6 bases). This CDR3 spans 15 amino acids. V lost 6 bases, J lost 4 bases, and 17 bases lay in between. The V gene's germline CDR1 is SNHLY and CDR2 FYNNEI. DNA of the CDR3: TGTGCCAGCAGGGGGGCCGAATTGCGAGCAGATACGCAGTATTTT. Translated, it gives CASRGAELRADTQYF.

V and J are TRBV7-2 and TRBJ2-5; D is uncertain. This CDR3 comprises 13 residues. V lost 2 bases and J 4 bases, leaving 8 bases between the germline ends. Germline-derived CDR1 and CDR2 are SGHTA and FQGNSA. CDR3 in DNA: TGTGCCAGCAGCTTACCTGGGATAGAGACCCAGTACTTC. Its protein product is CASSLPGIETQYF.

The rearrangement uses TRBV30 and TRBJ1-1; D is perhaps TRBD1 (6 bases). The germline CDR1 and CDR2 sequences are GTSNPN and SVGIG (reference sequence). V was pared by 2 bases and J by 4 bases, with 14 bases between. This CDR3 has 14 residues. CDR3 DNA sequence: TGTGCCTGGAGTCGACAGGCCGGGGGCACTGAAGCTTTCTTT. Its translation: CAWSRQAGGTEAFF.

The chain uses TRBV2 and TRBJ1-1; no firm D call. This CDR3 is 13 amino acids long. CDR1 SNHLY and CDR2 FYNNEI come from the germline V gene. V was cut by 7 bases and J by 5 bases, with 14 bases left in between. The CDR3 is CASIKIMGTEAFF. The CDR3 region has the DNA TGTGCCAGCATAAAGATAATGGGTACTGAAGCTTTCTTT.

V is TRBV6-5 and J is TRBJ1-1; no clear D. The CDR3 totals 13 residues. Germline-derived CDR1 and CDR2 are MNHEY and SVGAGI. Trimming took off 2 bases at V and 4 bases at J, with 8 bases between the two ends. CDR3 bases: TGTGCCAGCAGTTACCTGGGGAGCACTGAAGCTTTCTTT. Translation gives CASSYLGSTEAFF.